These 17 T cell receptor beta chains share one sample of origin, sequenced in a study of shared clonotypes between healthy human individuals. The method was immunoSEQ multiplex PCR; TCRdb's version includes in-frame clones alone and lacks a portion of them. This repertoire shows about 1.5 million clones, 98% found once; its top ten account for roughly 0.4%. Material: naive CD4+ T cells sorted from blood. Regarding subset: CD45RA+ positively selected. The receptors originated from a man under 40 in good health.

The V call is TRBV6-5, the J call TRBJ1-2; D not certain. V lost 4 bases, J lost 4 bases, and 16 bases lay in between. CDR3 length: 15 amino acids. Germline V gene sequence: CDR1 MNHEY, CDR2 SVGAGI. The DNA for the CDR3 is TGTGCCAGCAGTTCCAGAGGGCAGGCGGGCTATGGCTACACCTTC. It encodes CASSSRGQAGYGYTF.

This rearrangement joins TRBV11-2 to TRBJ2-1; 9 nucleotides line up with TRBD2. This CDR3 is built from 17 residues. In germline, CDR1 is SGHAT, CDR2 FQNNGV. V trimming: 0 bases; J trimming: 4 bases; junction bases outside the gene matches: 7. CDR3 sequence (DNA): TGTGCCAGCAGCTTAGAGGTTCTAGCGGGAAAGTACAATGAGCAGTTCTTC. Translated, it gives CASSLEVLAGKYNEQFF.

The chain links TRBV5-1 to TRBJ2-5, with a tentative D call TRBD1 (6 bases). CDR1 SGHRS and CDR2 YFSETQ come from the germline V gene. The CDR3 is 14 amino acids. V was pared by 3 bases and J by 1 base, with 10 bases between. CDR3 nucleotide sequence: TGCGCCAGCAGCTCTAACAGGGTCCAAGAGACCCAGTACTTC. Translating gives CASSSNRVQETQYF. Based on the CDR3 plus reference TRBV5-1 and TRBJ2-5, the full variable domain is KAGVTQTPRYLIKTRGQQVTLSCSPISGHRSVSWYQQTPGQGLQFLFEYFSETQRNKGNFPGRFSGRQFSNSRSEMNVSTLELGDSALYLCASSSNRVQETQYFGPGTRLLVL.

The rearrangement joins TRBV27 to TRBJ2-1, with TRBD2 matching 8 bases. The germline gives CDR1 MNHEY, CDR2 SMNVEV (reference sequence). The CDR3 has 13 amino acids. V trimming: 8 bases; J trimming: 2 bases; junction bases outside the gene matches: 2. In DNA, the CDR3 is TGTGCCAGCTGGCGGGGGGCCTACAATGAGCAGTTCTTC. It specifies CASWRGAYNEQFF.

A remark on this clone: At the DNA level, this CDR3 is encoded by other sequences in the same sample as well. V is TRBV7-2 and J is TRBJ2-5, with D unresolved. This CDR3 is built from 14 residues. The V end was cut by 5 bases, the J end by 2 bases, with 12 bases between. The germline V gene encodes CDR1 SGHTA and CDR2 FQGNSA. CDR3 protein: CASSPDRAQETQYF. For the CDR3, the DNA is TGTGCCAGCAGCCCAGATCGCGCACAAGAGACCCAGTACTTC. Full variable domain (rest looked up from reference TRBV7-2 and TRBJ2-5): GAGVSQSPSNKVTEKGKDVELRCDPISGHTALYWYRQSLGQGLEFLIYFQGNSAPDKSGLPSDRFSAERTGGSVSTLTIQRTQQEDSAVYLCASSPDRAQETQYFGPGTRLLVL.

The rearrangement joins TRBV9 to TRBJ2-3, with 10 bases identical to TRBD2. Trimming took 3 bases from V and 2 from J; bases not matched to a gene: 3. The CDR3 covers 15 residues. Looked up from germline, CDR1 is SGDLS and CDR2 is YYNGEE. CDR3 DNA: TGTGCCAGCAGCGGGACTAGCGGCTTCACAGATACGCAGTATTTT. It yields the protein CASSGTSGFTDTQYF.

This sequence joins TRBV28 and TRBJ2-1, with 10 nucleotides matching TRBD1. The J segment lost 6 bases and the V segment lost 4 bases, leaving 6 bases of the junction unmatched. The germline V gene encodes CDR1 MDHEN and CDR2 SYDVKM. The CDR3 has 15 amino acids. CDR3 sequence (DNA): TGTGCCAGCAGTTACCGACAGGGGGCAAGCAATGAGCAGTTCTTC. Its protein product is CASSYRQGASNEQFF.

The chain employs TRBV19 and TRBJ2-2; TRBD2 might be the D (5 bases). CDR1 is LNHDA, CDR2 SQIVND, per germline (reference sequence). V shed 7 bases and J shed 4 bases, with 19 bases lying between them. This CDR3 comprises 16 residues. The CDR3 loop reads CASTQEGAERTGELFF. The CDR3, as DNA: TGTGCCAGTACCCAAGAGGGTGCGGAACGCACCGGGGAGCTGTTTTTT.

The V call is TRBV4-1, the J call TRBJ2-7, with D possibly being TRBD2 (5 bases). This CDR3 comprises 18 residues. The ends were cut back, 0 bases at V and 2 bases at J, with 20 bases in the middle. From germline, CDR1 is MGHRA and CDR2 YSYEKL. The CDR3 DNA follows: TGCGCCAGCAGCCAAGAACGAAACCTTGTCGGGCGGGCCTACGAGCAGTACTTC. The encoded protein is CASSQERNLVGRAYEQYF.

The J gene is TRBJ2-7, the V gene TRBV15; D remains unclear. Germline V gene lookup returns CDR1 LNHNV and CDR2 YYDKDF (reference sequence). V lost 8 bases, J lost 3 bases, and 14 bases lay in between. The CDR3 sequence is 13 residues long. DNA for the CDR3: TGTGCCACCGGCGGATCTGTTGGCTACGAGCAGTACTTC. Protein sequence: CATGGSVGYEQYF.

J is TRBJ2-7 and V is TRBV18; D may be TRBD1 or TRBD2 (6 bases each). Trimming stripped 5 bases from V and 0 bases from J, with 23 bases between. The CDR3 consists of 18 residues. Germline-derived CDR1 and CDR2 are KGHSH and LQKENI. In nucleotides, the CDR3 is TGTGCCAGCTCAACAACGGGGGCGGGCGGCCTTGACTCCTACGAGCAGTACTTC. Protein product: CASSTTGAGGLDSYEQYF.

This clone was observed a single time. This rearrangement joins TRBV27 to TRBJ2-2; D is possibly TRBD1 or TRBD2 (5 bases each). With 9 bases removed from V and 6 bases from J, the gap between germline ends came to 20 bases. In germline, CDR1 is MNHEY, CDR2 SMNVEV (reference sequence). The CDR3 runs 15 residues. This CDR3 is CASTIWGKKSGELFF. DNA of the CDR3: TGTGCCAGTACAATCTGGGGGAAGAAGTCCGGGGAGCTGTTTTTT.

The chain recombines TRBV2 with TRBJ2-5; 16 nucleotides match TRBD2. Germline lookup yields CDR1 SNHLY and CDR2 FYNNEI. V was pared by 4 bases and J by 5 bases, with 1 base of the junction left unmatched. The CDR3 is 15 amino acids. The CDR3 nucleotides are TGTGCCAGCAGTGGGGGACTAGCGGGAGGGGAGACCCAGTACTTC. Protein sequence: CASSGGLAGGETQYF.

The chain's CDR3 is CASSLRIGPYEQYF. CDR3 in DNA: TGTGCCAGCAGCTTACGGATAGGCCCCTACGAGCAGTACTTC. The V call is TRBV7-8, the J call TRBJ2-7, with unresolved D. The CDR3 runs 14 residues. V dropped 2 bases and J dropped 2 bases, with 10 bases sitting between them. Looked up from germline, CDR1 is SGHVS and CDR2 is FQNEAQ. Full variable domain (rest looked up from reference TRBV7-8 and TRBJ2-7): GAGVSQSPRYKVAKRGQDVALRCDPISGHVSLFWYQQALGQGPEFLTYFQNEAQLDKSGLPSDRFFAERPEGSVSTLKIQRTQQEDSAVYLCASSLRIGPYEQYFGPGTRLTVT.

CDR3 in DNA: TGTGCCAGCTCCCAGGACGTGGGGGGTCAGCCCCAGCATTTT. Protein sequence: CASSQDVGGQPQHF. This sequence joins TRBV18 and TRBJ1-5; D is perhaps TRBD1 (5 bases). Trimming removed 6 bases at V and 6 bases at J, with 15 bases between. CDR1 and CDR2 (germline): KGHSH, LQKENI. The CDR3 consists of 14 residues. Full variable domain (rest looked up from reference TRBV18 and TRBJ1-5): NAGVMQNPRHLVRRRGQEARLRCSPMKGHSHVYWYRQLPEEGLKFMVYLQKENIIDESGMPKERFSAEFPKEGPSILRIQQVVRGDSAAYFCASSQDVGGQPQHFGDGTRLSIL.

The genes are TRBV29-1 and TRBJ2-3; TRBD2 agrees at 7 bases. The CDR3 is 15 amino acids. Germline trimming cut 0 bases from V and 2 bases from J; bases unmatched to any gene: 5. Germline values: CDR1 SQVTM, CDR2 ANQGSEA. CDR3 residues: CSVEDMGGNTDTQYF. The CDR3 DNA follows: TGCAGCGTTGAAGATATGGGGGGGAACACAGATACGCAGTATTTT.

This clone was detected once. The genes are TRBV10-3 and TRBJ1-2; 8 bases agree with TRBD1. With V trimmed by 7 bases and J by 8 bases, 12 bases remained unmatched. Germline V gene sequence: CDR1 ENHRY, CDR2 SYGVKD. This CDR3 contains 14 residues. CDR3 sequence reads: CAITLDRVGGGYTF. CDR3 coding DNA: TGTGCCATCACCCTGGACAGGGTGGGAGGCGGCTACACCTTC.